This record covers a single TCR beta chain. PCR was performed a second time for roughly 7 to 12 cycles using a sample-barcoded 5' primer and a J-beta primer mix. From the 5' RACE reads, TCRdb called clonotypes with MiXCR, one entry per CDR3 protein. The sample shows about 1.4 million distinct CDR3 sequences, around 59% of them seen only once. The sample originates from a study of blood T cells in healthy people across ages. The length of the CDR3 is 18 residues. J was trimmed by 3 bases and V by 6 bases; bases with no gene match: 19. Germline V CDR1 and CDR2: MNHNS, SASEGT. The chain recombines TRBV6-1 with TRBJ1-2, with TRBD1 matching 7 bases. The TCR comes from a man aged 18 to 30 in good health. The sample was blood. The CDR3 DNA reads TGTGCCAGCAGCAACCTAAACTTTTTTGACAGGGATGACTATGGCTACACCTTC. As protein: CASSNLNFFDRDDYGYTF.